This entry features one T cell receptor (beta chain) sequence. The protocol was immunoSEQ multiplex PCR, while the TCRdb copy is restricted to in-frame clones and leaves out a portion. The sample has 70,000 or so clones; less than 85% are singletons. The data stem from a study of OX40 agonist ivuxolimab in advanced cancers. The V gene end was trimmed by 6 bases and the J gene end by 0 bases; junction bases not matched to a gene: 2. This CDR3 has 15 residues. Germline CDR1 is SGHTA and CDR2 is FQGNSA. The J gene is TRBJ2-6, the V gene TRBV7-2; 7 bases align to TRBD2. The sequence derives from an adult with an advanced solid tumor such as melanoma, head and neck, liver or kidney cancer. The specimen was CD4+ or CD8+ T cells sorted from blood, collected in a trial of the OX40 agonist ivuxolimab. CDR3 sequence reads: CASRPGGSGANVLTF. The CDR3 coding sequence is TGTGCCAGCAGACCGGGGGGCTCTGGGGCCAACGTCCTGACTTTC.